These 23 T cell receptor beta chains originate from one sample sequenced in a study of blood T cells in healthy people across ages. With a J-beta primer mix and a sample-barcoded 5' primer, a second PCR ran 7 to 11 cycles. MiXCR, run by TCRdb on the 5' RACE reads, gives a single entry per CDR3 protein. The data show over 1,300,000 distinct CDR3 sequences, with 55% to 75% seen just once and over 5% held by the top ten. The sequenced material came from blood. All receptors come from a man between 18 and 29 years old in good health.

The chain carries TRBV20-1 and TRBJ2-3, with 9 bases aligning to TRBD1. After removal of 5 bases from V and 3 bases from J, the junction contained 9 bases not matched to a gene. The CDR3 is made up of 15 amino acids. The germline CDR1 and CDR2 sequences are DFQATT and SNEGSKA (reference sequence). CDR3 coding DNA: TGCAGTGCTTTACCGGGACAGGGTTTAACAGATACGCAGTATTTT. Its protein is CSALPGQGLTDTQYF.

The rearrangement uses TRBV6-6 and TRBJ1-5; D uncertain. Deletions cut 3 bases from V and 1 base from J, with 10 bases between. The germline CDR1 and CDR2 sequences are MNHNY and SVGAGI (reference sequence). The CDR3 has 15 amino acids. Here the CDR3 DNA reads TGTGCCAGCAGTTATTTGGGTCGGAGCAATCAGCCCCAGCATTTT. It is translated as CASSYLGRSNQPQHF.

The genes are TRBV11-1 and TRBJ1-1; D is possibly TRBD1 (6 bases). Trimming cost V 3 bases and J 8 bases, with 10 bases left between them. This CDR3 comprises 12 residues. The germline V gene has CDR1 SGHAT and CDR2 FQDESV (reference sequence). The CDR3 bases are TGTGCCAGCAGCTTCGGGGGGCAGGAAGCTTTCTTT. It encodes CASSFGGQEAFF.

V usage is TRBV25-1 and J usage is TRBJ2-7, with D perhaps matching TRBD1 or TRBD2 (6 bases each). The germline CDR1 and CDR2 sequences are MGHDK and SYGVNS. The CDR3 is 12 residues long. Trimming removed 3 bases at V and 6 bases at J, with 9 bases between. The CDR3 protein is CASSDPGAEQYF. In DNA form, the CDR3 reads TGTGCCAGCAGTGATCCGGGGGCCGAGCAGTACTTC.

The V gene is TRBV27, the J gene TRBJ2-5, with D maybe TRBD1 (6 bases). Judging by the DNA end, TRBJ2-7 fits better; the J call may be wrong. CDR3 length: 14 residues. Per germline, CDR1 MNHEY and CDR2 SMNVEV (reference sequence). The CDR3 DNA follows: TGTGCCAGCAGTTCAGGGGCTGGCGGCTACGAGCAGTACTTC. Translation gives CASSSGAGGYEQYF.

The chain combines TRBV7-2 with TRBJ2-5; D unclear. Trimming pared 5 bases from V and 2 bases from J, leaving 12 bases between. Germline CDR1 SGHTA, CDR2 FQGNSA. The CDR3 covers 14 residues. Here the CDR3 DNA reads TGTGCCAGCAGCAGAACGGCAGCTCAAGAGACCCAGTACTTC. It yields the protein CASSRTAAQETQYF. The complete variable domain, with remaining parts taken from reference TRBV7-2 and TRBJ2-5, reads GAGVSQSPSNKVTEKGKDVELRCDPISGHTALYWYRQSLGQGLEFLIYFQGNSAPDKSGLPSDRFSAERTGGSVSTLTIQRTQQEDSAVYLCASSRTAAQETQYFGPGTRLLVL.

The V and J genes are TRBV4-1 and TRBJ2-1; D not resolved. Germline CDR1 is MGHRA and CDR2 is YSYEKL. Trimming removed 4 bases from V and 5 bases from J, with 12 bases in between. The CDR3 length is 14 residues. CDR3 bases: TGCGCCAGCAGCCCCGGCGGTGCTGACAATGAGCAGTTCTTC. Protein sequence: CASSPGGADNEQFF.

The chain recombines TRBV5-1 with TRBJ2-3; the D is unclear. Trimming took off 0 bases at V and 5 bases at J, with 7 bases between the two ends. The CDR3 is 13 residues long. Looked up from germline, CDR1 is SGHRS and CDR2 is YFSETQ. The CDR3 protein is CASSLDTGDTQYF. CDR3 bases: TGCGCCAGCAGCTTGGACACCGGAGATACGCAGTATTTT.

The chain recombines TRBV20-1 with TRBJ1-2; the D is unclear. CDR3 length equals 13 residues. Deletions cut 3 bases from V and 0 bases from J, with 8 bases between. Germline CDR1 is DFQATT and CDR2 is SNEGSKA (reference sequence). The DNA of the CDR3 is TGCAGTGCTAGGAACCCCGCTAACTATGGCTACACCTTC. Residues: CSARNPANYGYTF.

CDR3 residues: CASRLQGFQAGLPYEQYF. The CDR3, as DNA: TGTGCCAGCAGACTCCAGGGGTTTCAAGCGGGACTACCGTACGAGCAGTACTTC. V gene TRBV27 combines with J gene TRBJ2-7; possibly TRBD2 for D (7 bases). CDR1 is MNHEY and CDR2 is SMNVEV in the germline V gene (reference sequence). V was trimmed by 6 bases and J by 4 bases, leaving 28 bases between them. The CDR3 is made up of 18 amino acids.

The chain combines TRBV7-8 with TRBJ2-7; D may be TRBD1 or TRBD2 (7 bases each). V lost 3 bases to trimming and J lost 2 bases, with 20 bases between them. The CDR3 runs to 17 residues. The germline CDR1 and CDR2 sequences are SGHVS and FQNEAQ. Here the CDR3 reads CASSLAHGAGGAYEQYF. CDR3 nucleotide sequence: TGTGCCAGCAGCTTGGCGCACGGGGCAGGGGGGGCCTACGAGCAGTACTTC.

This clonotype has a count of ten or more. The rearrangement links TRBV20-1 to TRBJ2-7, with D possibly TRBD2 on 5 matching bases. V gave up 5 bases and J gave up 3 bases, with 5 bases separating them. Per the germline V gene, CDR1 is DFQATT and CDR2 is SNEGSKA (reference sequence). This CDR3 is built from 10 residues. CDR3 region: CSAGSYEQYF. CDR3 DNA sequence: TGCAGTGCTGGGAGCTACGAGCAGTACTTC.

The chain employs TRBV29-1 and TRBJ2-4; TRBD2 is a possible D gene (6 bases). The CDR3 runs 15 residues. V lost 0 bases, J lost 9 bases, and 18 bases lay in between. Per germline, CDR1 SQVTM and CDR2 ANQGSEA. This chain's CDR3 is CSVEEGVGGVGIQYF. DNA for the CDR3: TGCAGCGTTGAAGAGGGGGTCGGAGGGGTAGGCATTCAGTACTTC.

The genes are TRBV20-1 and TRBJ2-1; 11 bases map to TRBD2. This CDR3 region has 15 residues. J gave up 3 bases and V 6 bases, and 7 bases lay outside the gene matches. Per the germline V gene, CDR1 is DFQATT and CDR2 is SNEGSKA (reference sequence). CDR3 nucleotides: TGCAGTGCCCGCAAGACTAGCGGGAACTACAATGAGCAGTTCTTC. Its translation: CSARKTSGNYNEQFF.

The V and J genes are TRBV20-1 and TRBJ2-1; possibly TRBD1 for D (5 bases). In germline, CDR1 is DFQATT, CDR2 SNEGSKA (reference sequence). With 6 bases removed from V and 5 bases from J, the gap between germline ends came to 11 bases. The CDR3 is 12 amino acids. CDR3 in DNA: TGCAGTGCCCCCGGACAAGACAATGAGCAGTTCTTC. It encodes CSAPGQDNEQFF.

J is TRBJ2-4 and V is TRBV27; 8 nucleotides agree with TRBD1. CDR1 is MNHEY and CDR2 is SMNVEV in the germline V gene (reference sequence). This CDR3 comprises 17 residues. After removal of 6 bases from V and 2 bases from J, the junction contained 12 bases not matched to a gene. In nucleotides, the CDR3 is TGTGCCAGCAGACCAACCAGGGGGCTCGGGACCAAAAACATTCAGTACTTC. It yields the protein CASRPTRGLGTKNIQYF.

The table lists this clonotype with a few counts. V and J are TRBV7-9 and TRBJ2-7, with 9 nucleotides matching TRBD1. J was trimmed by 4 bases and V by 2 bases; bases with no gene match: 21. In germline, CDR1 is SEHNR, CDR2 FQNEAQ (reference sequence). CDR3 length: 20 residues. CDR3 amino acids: CASSLLAEAGDRVNTYEQYF. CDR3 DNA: TGTGCCAGCAGCTTATTAGCAGAGGCCGGGGACAGGGTCAACACTTACGAGCAGTACTTC.

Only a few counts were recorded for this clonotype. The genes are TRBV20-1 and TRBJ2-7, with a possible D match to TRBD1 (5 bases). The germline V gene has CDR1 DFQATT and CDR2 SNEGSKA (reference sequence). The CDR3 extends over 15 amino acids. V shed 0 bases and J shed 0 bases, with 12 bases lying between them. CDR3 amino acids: CSARDQAGYSYEQYF. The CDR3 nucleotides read TGCAGTGCTAGAGATCAAGCAGGGTACTCCTACGAGCAGTACTTC.

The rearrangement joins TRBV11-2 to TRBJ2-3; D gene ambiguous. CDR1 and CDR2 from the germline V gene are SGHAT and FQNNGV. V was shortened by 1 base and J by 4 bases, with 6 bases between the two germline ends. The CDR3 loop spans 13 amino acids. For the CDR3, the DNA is TGTGCCAGCAGCTTAGGTTGGCCAGATACGCAGTATTTT. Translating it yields CASSLGWPDTQYF.

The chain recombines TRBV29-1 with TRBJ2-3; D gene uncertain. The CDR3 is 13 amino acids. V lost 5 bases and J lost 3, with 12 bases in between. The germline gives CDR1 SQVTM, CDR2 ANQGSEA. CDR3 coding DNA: TGCAGCGTTCGCCTGGTCTTGACAGATACGCAGTATTTT. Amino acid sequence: CSVRLVLTDTQYF.

The CDR3 here is CASRIDYNEQFF. CDR3 DNA: TGTGCCAGCAGAATCGACTACAATGAGCAGTTCTTC. The chain has TRBV7-9 and TRBJ2-1; D is ambiguous. Per the germline V gene, CDR1 is SEHNR and CDR2 is FQNEAQ (reference sequence). V was cut by 6 bases and J by 3 bases, with 6 bases left in between. The CDR3 runs 12 residues.

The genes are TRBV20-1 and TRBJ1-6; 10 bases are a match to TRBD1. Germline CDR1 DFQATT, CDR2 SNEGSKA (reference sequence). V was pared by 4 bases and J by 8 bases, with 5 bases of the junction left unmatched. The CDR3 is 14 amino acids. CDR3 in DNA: TGCAGTGCTATTGGGGGGACAGGGGATTCACCCCTCCACTTT. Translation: CSAIGGTGDSPLHF.

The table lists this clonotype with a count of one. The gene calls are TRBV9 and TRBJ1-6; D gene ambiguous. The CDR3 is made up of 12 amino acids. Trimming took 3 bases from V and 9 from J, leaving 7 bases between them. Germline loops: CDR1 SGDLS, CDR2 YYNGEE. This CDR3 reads CASSAGSSPLHF. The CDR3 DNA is TGTGCCAGCAGCGCGGGGAGTTCACCCCTCCACTTT.